The 9 T cell receptor beta chains listed next were all sequenced from one sample in a study of pediatric ulcerative colitis. Clones were sequenced by immunoSEQ multiplex PCR, and TCRdb holds only the in-frame ones, with some missing. The data hold around 68,000 clones, with 75% to 85% observed a single time. The sequenced material came from blood. The source is a boy aged 5 to 17 with moderate ulcerative colitis.

The chain uses TRBV7-2 and TRBJ1-1; a weak D match, TRBD1 (5 bases). The CDR3 covers 15 residues. CDR1 is SGHTA and CDR2 is FQGNSA in the germline V gene. The ends were cut back, 5 bases at V and 2 bases at J, with 15 bases in the middle. The CDR3 nucleotides read TGTGCCAGCAGCCCAGGGCACGGACCAAACACTGAAGCTTTCTTT. This codes for CASSPGHGPNTEAFF.

The chain is built from TRBV7-6 and TRBJ2-7, with 13 positions matching TRBD2. There are 17 residues in the CDR3. Germline V gives CDR1 SGHVS, CDR2 FNYEAQ. Losses at the gene ends were 5 bases for V and 4 bases for J; bases not matched to a gene: 11. CDR3 DNA: TGTGCCAGCAGCCTTGGGGCGACTAGCGGGGGGATATACGAGCAGTACTTC. Encoded protein: CASSLGATSGGIYEQYF.

The chain links TRBV6-1 to TRBJ1-5; perhaps TRBD1 as D (6 bases). Germline values: CDR1 MNHNS, CDR2 SASEGT. The CDR3 has 15 amino acids. V was trimmed by 3 bases and J by 1 base, leaving 10 bases between them. The CDR3 here is CASSEIDRSNQPQHF. The CDR3 DNA reads as TGTGCCAGCAGTGAGATTGACAGGAGCAATCAGCCCCAGCATTTT.

The V and J genes are TRBV11-2 and TRBJ2-1; no clear D gene. Trimming took 5 bases from V and 2 from J, leaving 13 bases between them. The V gene's germline CDR1 is SGHAT and CDR2 FQNNGV. The CDR3 loop spans 15 amino acids. The DNA of the CDR3 is TGTGCCAGCAGCCTGACGCGATACCCCTACAATGAGCAGTTCTTC. Its translation is CASSLTRYPYNEQFF.

This clone has a handful of counts. The chain couples TRBV30 to TRBJ1-5, with D possibly matching TRBD1 (5 bases). V lost 0 bases and J lost 7, with 10 bases in between. From germline, CDR1 is GTSNPN and CDR2 SVGIG (reference sequence). The CDR3 is 13 residues long. For the CDR3, the DNA is TGTGCCTGGAGTGTGACGGGGCGGCAGCCCCAGCATTTT. It translates to CAWSVTGRQPQHF.

This clone was observed a few times. The rearrangement uses TRBV5-1 and TRBJ1-1; 7 positions agree with TRBD1. J lost 0 bases, V lost 4 bases, and 6 bases had no gene match. Per germline, CDR1 SGHRS and CDR2 YFSETQ. The CDR3 has 15 amino acids. CDR3 DNA: TGCGCCAGCAGCGTGGGACAGTCGGTGAACACTGAAGCTTTCTTT. Protein: CASSVGQSVNTEAFF.

This rearrangement joins TRBV4-1 to TRBJ2-2; D is uncertain. Germline CDR1 is MGHRA and CDR2 is YSYEKL. The CDR3 consists of 16 residues. Trimming removed 1 base from V and 2 bases from J, with 11 bases in between. CDR3 nucleotide sequence: TGCGCCAGCAGCCAAGGCGCAGATATTAACACCGGGGAGCTGTTTTTT. It specifies CASSQGADINTGELFF.

The V gene is TRBV27, the J gene TRBJ1-1; 7 bases are shared with TRBD1. The CDR3 is 20 residues long. The germline gives CDR1 MNHEY, CDR2 SMNVEV (reference sequence). The J segment lost 6 bases and the V segment lost 5 bases, leaving 27 bases of the junction unmatched. CDR3 loop: CASSTNFRNRGGWMKAEAFF. CDR3 nucleotide sequence: TGTGCCAGCAGTACAAACTTTCGCAACAGGGGCGGATGGATGAAGGCTGAAGCTTTCTTT.

V and J are TRBV6-1 and TRBJ1-4; no clear D. V shed 3 bases and J shed 0 bases, with 5 bases lying between them. Germline loops: CDR1 MNHNS, CDR2 SASEGT. The CDR3 length is 14 residues. The CDR3 sequence: CASSDRATNEKLFF. In nucleotides, the CDR3 is TGTGCCAGCAGTGACCGTGCAACTAATGAAAAACTGTTTTTT.